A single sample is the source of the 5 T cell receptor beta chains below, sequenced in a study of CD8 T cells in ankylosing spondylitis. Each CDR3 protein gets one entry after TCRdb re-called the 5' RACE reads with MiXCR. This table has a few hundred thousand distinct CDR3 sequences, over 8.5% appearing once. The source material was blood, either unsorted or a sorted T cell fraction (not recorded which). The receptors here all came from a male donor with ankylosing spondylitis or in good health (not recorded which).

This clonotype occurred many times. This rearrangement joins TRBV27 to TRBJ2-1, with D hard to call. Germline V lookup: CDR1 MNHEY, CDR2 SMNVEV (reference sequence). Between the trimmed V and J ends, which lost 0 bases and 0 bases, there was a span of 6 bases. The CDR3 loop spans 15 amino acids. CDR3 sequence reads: CASSLSQSSYNEQFF. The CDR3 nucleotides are TGTGCCAGCAGTTTATCCCAGAGCTCCTACAATGAGCAGTTCTTC.

The CDR3 sequence is CSVEYGNNQPQHF. Here the CDR3 DNA reads TGCAGCGTTGAATATGGAAACAATCAGCCCCAGCATTTT. The rearrangement links TRBV29-1 to TRBJ1-5; D gene uncertain. The CDR3 length is 13 residues. V was cut by 2 bases and J by 3 bases, with 8 bases left in between. CDR1 and CDR2 from the germline V gene are SQVTM and ANQGSEA.

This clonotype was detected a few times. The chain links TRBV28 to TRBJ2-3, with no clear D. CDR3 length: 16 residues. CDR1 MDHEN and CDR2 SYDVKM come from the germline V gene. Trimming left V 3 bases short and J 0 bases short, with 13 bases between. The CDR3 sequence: CASSFTTVRSTDTQYF. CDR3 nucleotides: TGTGCCAGCAGTTTTACGACCGTCCGTAGCACAGATACGCAGTATTTT.

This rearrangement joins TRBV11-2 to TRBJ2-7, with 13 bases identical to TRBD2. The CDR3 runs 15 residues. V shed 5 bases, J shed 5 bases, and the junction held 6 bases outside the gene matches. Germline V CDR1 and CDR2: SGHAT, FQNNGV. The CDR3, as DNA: TGTGCCAGCAGCAAAAGGACTAGCGGGAGCCACGAGCAGTACTTC. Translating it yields CASSKRTSGSHEQYF.

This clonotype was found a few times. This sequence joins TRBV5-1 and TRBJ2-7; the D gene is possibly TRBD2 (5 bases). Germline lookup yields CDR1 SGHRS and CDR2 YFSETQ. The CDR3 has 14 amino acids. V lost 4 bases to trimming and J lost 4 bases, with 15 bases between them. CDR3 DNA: TGCGCCAGCAGCGTACGGACTGCGGAATACGAGCAGTACTTC. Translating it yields CASSVRTAEYEQYF.